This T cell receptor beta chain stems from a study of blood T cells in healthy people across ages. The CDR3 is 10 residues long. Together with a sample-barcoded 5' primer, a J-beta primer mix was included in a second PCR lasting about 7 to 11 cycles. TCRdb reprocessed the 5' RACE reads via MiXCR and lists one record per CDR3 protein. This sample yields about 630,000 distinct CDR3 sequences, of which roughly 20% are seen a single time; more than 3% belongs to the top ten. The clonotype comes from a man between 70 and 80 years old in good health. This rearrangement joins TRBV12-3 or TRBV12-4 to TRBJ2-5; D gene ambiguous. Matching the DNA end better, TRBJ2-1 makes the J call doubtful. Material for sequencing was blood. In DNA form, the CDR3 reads TGTACGAAGAATGGGAATGAGCAGTTCTTC. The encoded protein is CTKNGNEQFF.